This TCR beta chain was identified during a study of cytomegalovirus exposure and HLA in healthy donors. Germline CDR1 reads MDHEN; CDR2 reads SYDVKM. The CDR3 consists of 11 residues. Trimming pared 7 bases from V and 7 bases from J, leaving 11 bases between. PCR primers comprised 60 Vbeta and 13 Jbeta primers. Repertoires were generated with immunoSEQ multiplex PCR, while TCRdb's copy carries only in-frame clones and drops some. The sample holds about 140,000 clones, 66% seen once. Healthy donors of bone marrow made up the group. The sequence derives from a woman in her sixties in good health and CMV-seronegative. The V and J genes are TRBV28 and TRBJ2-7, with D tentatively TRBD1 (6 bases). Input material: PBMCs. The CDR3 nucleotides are TGTGCCAGCAAACAGGGCTGGGAGCAGTACTTC. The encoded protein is CASKQGWEQYF.